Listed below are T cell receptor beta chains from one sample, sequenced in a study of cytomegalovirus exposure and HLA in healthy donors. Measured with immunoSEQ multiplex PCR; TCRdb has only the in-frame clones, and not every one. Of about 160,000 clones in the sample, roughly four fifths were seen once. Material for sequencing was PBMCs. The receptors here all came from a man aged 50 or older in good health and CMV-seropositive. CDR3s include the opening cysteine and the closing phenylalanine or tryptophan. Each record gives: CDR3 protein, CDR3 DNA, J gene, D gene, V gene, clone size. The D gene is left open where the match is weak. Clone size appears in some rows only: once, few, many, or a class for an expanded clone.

CDR3: CASSLVYSGGSYNEQFF
DNA: TGTGCCAGCAGCTTAGTTTATAGCGGGGGCTCCTACAATGAGCAGTTCTTC
J: TRBJ2-1
D: TRBD2
V: TRBV11-1
size: NA

CDR3: CASSLGAGNSYEQYF
DNA: TGTGCCAGCAGCTTAGGTGCGGGTAACTCCTACGAGCAGTACTTC
J: TRBJ2-7
D: NA
V: TRBV13
size: NA

CDR3: CAWSGRRPAGEAFF
DNA: TGTGCCTGGAGCGGTCGTAGGCCCGCGGGTGAAGCTTTCTTT
J: TRBJ1-1
D: NA
V: TRBV30
size: NA

CDR3: CASSMQSLNQPQHF
DNA: TGTGCCAGTAGTATGCAGTCTTTAAATCAGCCCCAGCATTTT
J: TRBJ1-5
D: NA
V: TRBV19
size: NA

CDR3: CASSLSEPAGGDYGYTF
DNA: TGTGCCAGCAGCTTATCAGAGCCGGCAGGGGGAGACTATGGCTACACCTTC
J: TRBJ1-2
D: TRBD1
V: TRBV7-8
size: NA

CDR3: CASSVSGTAVGTEAFF
DNA: TGTGCCAGCAGCGTCTCCGGGACAGCGGTAGGCACTGAAGCTTTCTTT
J: TRBJ1-1
D: TRBD1
V: TRBV7-8
size: NA

CDR3: CASSIDSYEQYF
DNA: TGTGCCAGTAGTATCGACAGTTACGAGCAGTACTTC
J: TRBJ2-7
D: NA
V: TRBV19
size: few

CDR3: CASRNRESNTGELFF
DNA: TGTGCCAGCAGAAACAGGGAATCTAACACCGGGGAGCTGTTTTTT
J: TRBJ2-2
D: NA
V: TRBV6-1
size: NA

CDR3: CAWSAQQRKTQYF
DNA: TGTGCCTGGAGCGCCCAACAGCGGAAGACCCAGTACTTC
J: TRBJ2-5
D: NA
V: TRBV30
size: NA

CDR3: CASSLGHSYNEQFF
DNA: TGCGCCAGCAGCTTGGGACACTCCTACAATGAGCAGTTCTTC
J: TRBJ2-1
D: NA
V: TRBV5-1
size: once

CDR3: CASSSIGVETQYF
DNA: TGTGCTAGCAGCTCTATAGGGGTAGAGACCCAGTACTTC
J: TRBJ2-5
D: NA
V: TRBV7-7
size: NA

CDR3: CASSQDSWRTGGGYTF
DNA: TGCGCCAGCAGCCAAGATTCCTGGCGGACAGGGGGTGGCTACACCTTC
J: TRBJ1-2
D: TRBD1
V: TRBV4-1
size: NA

CDR3: CASSWGQALNYGYTF
DNA: TGTGCCAGCAGCTGGGGACAGGCCCTAAACTATGGCTACACCTTC
J: TRBJ1-2
D: TRBD1
V: TRBV5-5
size: NA

CDR3: CSVVPGLALETQYF
DNA: TGCAGCGTAGTACCGGGACTAGCTTTGGAGACCCAGTACTTC
J: TRBJ2-5
D: TRBD2
V: TRBV29-1
size: NA

CDR3: CASSLGGRRNNEKLFF
DNA: TGTGCCAGCAGCTTGGGTGGAAGGAGAAATAATGAAAAACTGTTTTTT
J: TRBJ1-4
D: NA
V: TRBV5-4
size: NA

CDR3: CASSPGQEETAFF
DNA: TGCGCCAGCAGCCCCGGACAGGAGGAGACAGCTTTCTTT
J: TRBJ1-1
D: TRBD1
V: TRBV5-1
size: NA

CDR3: CATSRGPGGYEQYF
DNA: TGTGCCACCAGCAGAGGGCCAGGGGGCTACGAGCAGTACTTC
J: TRBJ2-7
D: TRBD1
V: TRBV15
size: NA